This TCR beta chain is drawn from a study of blood T cell repertoires in COVID-19 (dated by TCRdb to 2020 to 2021). Broadly, across the study: Collaborator samples came from the United States, Italy and Spain and covered acute and convalescent phases of COVID-19. The material from the prospective study consisted of cDNA or gDNA derived from T cells, B-cell-depleted T cells, or PBMCs. Deeply sampled blood TCRbeta repertoires from subjects exposed to, actively infected with, or recovered from COVID-19 were included in the dataset. A freely available public database, intended as a resource for researchers studying the immune response to SARS-CoV-2, is where the repertoires were released. Samples came from the ongoing ImmuneRACE study (first 160 participants) plus 1,254 subjects from 6 global collaborators. Sample metadata almost always included a de-identified subject ID, COVID-19 status, age in years and sex. Where available, HLA class I and class II types were taken from metadata supplied by the sample provider and were not determined by assay-based typing.

On this clone: It has no known antigen specificity. No base quality values were provided; no much bigger clone lies one nucleotide off.

The investigation overall reported the following: The amount of clinical and demographic metadata varied by source and participant and was provided uncurated.

Enrolling through a virtual design, the prospective study's participants ranged in age from about 18 to 100 years and lived across 20 to 30 United States geographic areas. Cohort assignment in the prospective study relied on participant-reported clinical history from a screening survey and a study questionnaire. Mobile phlebotomists in the prospective study collected whole blood, serum and a nasopharyngeal or oropharyngeal swab from every participant. Additional blood draws and questionnaires over an approximately 2-month period could optionally be provided by prospective study participants. Blood samples from the prospective study were shipped frozen or at room temperature prior to DNA extraction. TCRbeta CDR3 regions were amplified from genomic DNA using the immunoSEQ Assay, a bias-controlled multiplex PCR. The authors' pipeline ran thus. The number of nucleated cells in each sample was estimated from the amplification of reference gene primers within the assay. To quantify the absolute abundance of each unique TCRbeta CDR3 rearrangement, sequence reads were collapsed and filtered. For each sample, productive Simpson clonality was calculated by taking the square root of Simpson's diversity index across productive rearrangements. TCRdb stores this immuneACCESS table with in-frame sequences only. Part of the clones is absent; in the studies checked, under half of the shortfall reflects unresolved V genes, and no reason is known for the rest. V and J calls plus clone size are reproduced from that table; the DNA served to infer D and trimming. The sample contains roughly 260,000 clones, roughly nine tenths of them found a single time. 0.95% to 1.5% of the sample lies in the top ten.

The germline V and J ends show losses of 6 bases and 5 bases respectively, and no gene match explains 7 bases of the junction. CDR3 length: 15 amino acids, cysteine to phenylalanine. Left in the record is the CDR3 DNA by itself, 45 bases read in frame from the first base. Reading the germline V gene gives CDR1 SGHTA and CDR2 FQGTGA. The TCR was taken from a human donor in a cohort exposed to, infected with or recovered from COVID-19 (not recorded which). The donor label of this sample is uncertain. The chain is assembled from TRBV7-3 and TRBJ2-2; TRBD1 lines up with 9 middle nucleotides. The specimen sequenced was PBMCs or T cells enriched from blood (not recorded which). The DNA sequence is as follows: TGTGCCAGCAGTATCAGGGGGACAGGGACCGGGGAGCTGTTTTTT. Its protein reads: CASSIRGTGTGELFF.